The 27 T cell receptor beta chains below were found in one sample sequenced in a study of technical replicates of blood from several donors. Data came from immunoSEQ multiplex PCR; TCRdb stores just in-frame clones and leaves some out. The profile covers approximately 81,000 clones, with 96% appearing a single time and around 0.4% taken by the ten largest. The sequenced sample consisted of T cells isolated from PBMCs. All receptors come from a human donor in good health.

The CDR3 protein is CASSLLRETGELFF. The CDR3 DNA follows: TGCGCCAGCAGCTTGCTCAGGGAAACCGGGGAGCTGTTTTTT. The chain has TRBV5-1 and TRBJ2-2; TRBD1 might be the D (5 bases). Trimming cost V 1 base and J 5 bases, with 9 bases left between them. CDR1 is SGHRS, CDR2 YFSETQ, per germline. This CDR3 has 14 residues. The full variable domain, its missing parts supplied by reference TRBV5-1 and TRBJ2-2, is KAGVTQTPRYLIKTRGQQVTLSCSPISGHRSVSWYQQTPGQGLQFLFEYFSETQRNKGNFPGRFSGRQFSNSRSEMNVSTLELGDSALYLCASSLLRETGELFFGEGSRLTVL.

The V call is TRBV29-1, the J call TRBJ2-7, with a weak D call TRBD1 (5 bases). V was shortened by 7 bases and J by 2 bases, with 12 bases between the two germline ends. Germline assignment: CDR1 SQVTM and CDR2 ANQGSEA. The CDR3 is 12 residues long. The CDR3 reads CSGGPGTYEQYF. The CDR3 nucleotides are TGCAGCGGGGGTCCAGGGACCTACGAGCAGTACTTC.

CDR3 sequence: CASSLWDRASTGELFF. CDR3 coding DNA: TGTGCCAGCAGTTTGTGGGACAGGGCTAGCACCGGGGAGCTGTTTTTT. The chain carries TRBV28 and TRBJ2-2; 9 bases fit TRBD1. The ends lost 3 bases at V and 4 bases at J; junction bases unmatched: 6. The CDR3 spans 16 residues. Germline V gene sequence: CDR1 MDHEN, CDR2 SYDVKM. The full variable domain, with the rest looked up from reference TRBV28 and TRBJ2-2, is DVKVTQSSRYLVKRTGEKVFLECVQDMDHENMFWYRQDPGLGLRLIYFSYDVKMKEKGDIPEGYSVSREKKERFSLILESASTNQTSMYLCASSLWDRASTGELFFGEGSRLTVL.

The chain employs TRBV4-3 and TRBJ2-1, with D tentatively TRBD2 (5 bases). There are 12 residues in the CDR3. Germline loops: CDR1 LGHNA, CDR2 YSLEER. V lost 1 base and J 11 bases, leaving 9 bases between the germline ends. CDR3: CASSQGTHQQFF. Written as DNA, the CDR3 is TGCGCCAGCAGCCAAGGGACTCACCAGCAGTTCTTC.

The rearrangement uses TRBV19 and TRBJ2-6; TRBD1 matches 9 bases. The CDR3 has 16 residues. Trimming at V came to 6 bases and at J to 1 base, leaving 4 bases not matched to a gene. Germline V gene lookup returns CDR1 LNHDA and CDR2 SQIVND (reference sequence). The CDR3 region is CASRRTGASGANVLTF. CDR3 DNA: TGTGCCAGTAGGCGGACAGGGGCTTCTGGGGCCAACGTCCTGACTTTC.

This chain joins TRBV7-8 and TRBJ2-3; 9 positions match TRBD2. Germline CDR1 is SGHVS and CDR2 is FQNEAQ. J was trimmed by 2 bases and V by 1 base; bases with no gene match: 4. This CDR3 is 16 amino acids long. The CDR3 DNA follows: TGTGCCAGCAGCTTAGTGAGCGGGAGGAACACAGATACGCAGTATTTT. It codes for CASSLVSGRNTDTQYF.

The V and J genes are TRBV9 and TRBJ1-1; no clear D. V lost 4 bases and J lost 0, with 10 bases in between. Germline loops: CDR1 SGDLS, CDR2 YYNGEE. The CDR3 contains 14 residues. CDR3 protein: CASSPSRMNTEAFF. The CDR3 nucleotides read TGTGCCAGCAGCCCATCCAGAATGAACACTGAAGCTTTCTTT.

The V and J genes are TRBV4-1 and TRBJ1-2; D is unclear. The germline gives CDR1 MGHRA, CDR2 YSYEKL. The length of the CDR3 is 15 residues. V was clipped by 1 base and J by 6 bases, with 15 bases between them. The CDR3 DNA sequence: TGCGCCAGCAGCCAAGCCCCCGTGGGGAGGGATGGCTACACCTTC. Translation gives CASSQAPVGRDGYTF.

The chain combines TRBV5-4 with TRBJ2-7; 9 bases map to TRBD2. The CDR3 is 14 residues long. V dropped 1 base and J dropped 5; count of bases not matched to a gene: 4. Germline-derived CDR1 and CDR2 are SGHNT and YYREEE (reference sequence). The CDR3 region is CASSLLAGSNEQYF. The CDR3 nucleotides are TGTGCCAGCAGCTTGCTAGCGGGAAGTAACGAGCAGTACTTC.

The rearrangement joins TRBV4-1 to TRBJ1-2; no clear D. Trimming removed 0 bases from V and 3 bases from J, with 11 bases in between. The CDR3 runs to 15 residues. From germline, CDR1 is MGHRA and CDR2 YSYEKL. CDR3 in amino acids: CASSQDPLADYGYTF. CDR3 nucleotide sequence: TGCGCCAGCAGCCAAGATCCCTTGGCGGACTATGGCTACACCTTC.

This chain links TRBV5-1 with TRBJ2-7; 9 nucleotides line up with TRBD1. CDR3 size: 14 residues. Unmatched junction bases numbered 5, after V lost 4 bases and J lost 3 bases. Germline CDR1 and CDR2: SGHRS and YFSETQ. CDR3 amino acids: CASSARTGVYEQYF. CDR3 DNA: TGCGCCAGCAGCGCCCGGACAGGGGTCTACGAGCAGTACTTC.

The chain is built from TRBV7-8 and TRBJ1-1, with 9 positions matching TRBD1. With V trimmed by 0 bases and J by 5 bases, 4 bases remained unmatched. The germline V gene encodes CDR1 SGHVS and CDR2 FQNEAQ. CDR3 size: 15 residues. The CDR3 loop is CASSLARTGETEAFF. The CDR3 DNA follows: TGTGCCAGCAGCTTAGCTCGGACAGGGGAGACTGAAGCTTTCTTT.

This clone was detected once. The chain couples TRBV30 to TRBJ1-1, with D maybe TRBD1 (5 bases). This CDR3 has 14 residues. Deletions cut 7 bases from V and 1 base from J, with 16 bases between. CDR1 and CDR2 from the germline V gene are GTSNPN and SVGIG (reference sequence). The DNA for the CDR3 is TGTGCCTTCTTATATAAGGGGCGGAACACTGAAGCTTTCTTT. Protein product: CAFLYKGRNTEAFF.

The count of this clone is one. The V gene is TRBV21-1, the J gene TRBJ1-1; the D call of TRBD1 is as the table states it, not checked on the DNA. TRBV21-1 is flagged as a pseudogene. This CDR3 region has 14 residues. The CDR3 DNA sequence: TGTGCCAGCAGCAAAGTGTCACAGAACACTGAAGCTTTCTTT. Its translation: CASSKVSQNTEAFF.

This chain connects TRBV7-9 to TRBJ2-3; D call uncertain. Germline values: CDR1 SEHNR, CDR2 FQNEAQ (reference sequence). The V end was cut by 7 bases, the J end by 4 bases, with 27 bases between. The CDR3 has 18 residues. The CDR3 sequence is CASTSALTRMLYADTQYF. DNA of the CDR3: TGTGCCAGCACCTCAGCTCTGACTCGCATGCTATATGCAGATACGCAGTATTTT.

This rearrangement joins TRBV5-6 to TRBJ1-2; D is possibly TRBD1 (5 bases). V lost 2 bases and J 5 bases, leaving 19 bases between the germline ends. Germline-derived CDR1 and CDR2 are SGHDT and YYEEEE. The CDR3 runs 16 residues. In DNA form, the CDR3 reads TGTGCCAGCAGCTTCATCGGGGGGGTGGTTGGGTATGGCTACACCTTC. Protein product: CASSFIGGVVGYGYTF.

This chain connects TRBV6-6 to TRBJ2-3, with 8 nucleotides matching TRBD2. Germline assignment: CDR1 MNHNY and CDR2 SVGAGI (reference sequence). With V trimmed by 8 bases and J by 4 bases, 14 bases remained unmatched. CDR3 length equals 16 residues. In DNA form, the CDR3 reads TGTGCCAGCTGGACGGGAGGGCCGGGTGAAGCAGATACGCAGTATTTT. It encodes CASWTGGPGEADTQYF.

The chain has TRBV7-6 and TRBJ1-4, with D possibly TRBD1 on 6 matching bases. The germline gives CDR1 SGHVS, CDR2 FNYEAQ. The CDR3 runs to 11 residues. The V end was cut by 5 bases, the J end by 12 bases, with 10 bases between. CDR3 amino acids: CASSTRTELFF. The CDR3 DNA reads as TGTGCCAGCAGCACCCGGACAGAACTGTTTTTT.

The chain combines TRBV5-5 with TRBJ2-1; 9 bases are a match to TRBD2. This CDR3 has 15 amino acids. Trimming at V came to 0 bases and at J to 9 bases, leaving 7 bases not matched to a gene. Per germline, CDR1 SGHKS and CDR2 YYEKEE (reference sequence). CDR3 region: CASSLGLAEGGEQFF. In DNA form, the CDR3 reads TGTGCCAGCAGCTTGGGACTAGCGGAGGGGGGTGAGCAGTTCTTC.

The V gene is TRBV28, the J gene TRBJ1-2; TRBD1 agrees at 7 bases. This CDR3 contains 15 residues. J lost 0 bases, V lost 3 bases, and 4 bases had no gene match. CDR1 is MDHEN, CDR2 SYDVKM, per germline. The CDR3 spells CASSFTGTANYGYTF. The DNA of the CDR3 is TGTGCCAGCAGTTTTACCGGGACAGCTAACTATGGCTACACCTTC.

The chain recombines TRBV2 with TRBJ2-1; perhaps TRBD2 as D (8 bases). The CDR3 runs to 15 residues. Deletions cut 8 bases from V and 4 bases from J, with 18 bases between. Germline V lookup: CDR1 SNHLY, CDR2 FYNNEI. The CDR3 loop reads CASGQERETYNEQFF. In DNA, the CDR3 is TGTGCCAGCGGACAGGAGCGGGAGACATACAATGAGCAGTTCTTC.

The J gene is TRBJ1-5, the V gene TRBV19; D is perhaps TRBD1 (5 bases). V gave up 4 bases and J gave up 1 base, with 5 bases separating them. The V gene's germline CDR1 is LNHDA and CDR2 SQIVND (reference sequence). The CDR3 totals 13 residues. Here the CDR3 DNA reads TGTGCCAGTAGTAGGACAAGCAATCAGCCCCAGCATTTT. It yields the protein CASSRTSNQPQHF.

This clone has just one count. V is TRBV28 and J is TRBJ2-1; 16 bases match TRBD2. In germline, CDR1 is MDHEN, CDR2 SYDVKM. V was pared by 2 bases and J by 8 bases, with 15 bases of the junction left unmatched. The CDR3 runs to 20 residues. The CDR3 sequence: CASSLLFPGLAGGSSDEQFF. The CDR3 region has the DNA TGTGCCAGCAGTTTACTTTTCCCGGGACTAGCGGGAGGGAGTTCAGATGAGCAGTTCTTC.

V is TRBV7-2 and J is TRBJ2-7; tentatively, D is TRBD1 (5 bases). Deletions cut 0 bases from V and 3 bases from J, with 12 bases between. This CDR3 has 15 residues. In germline, CDR1 is SGHTA, CDR2 FQGNSA. The CDR3 DNA reads TGTGCCAGCAGCTTAGCGCGCCCAGGGCGCTACGAGCAGTACTTC. Translated, it gives CASSLARPGRYEQYF.

V gene TRBV7-9 combines with J gene TRBJ2-7; TRBD2 is a possible D gene (5 bases). The length of the CDR3 is 14 residues. Germline V CDR1 and CDR2: SEHNR, FQNEAQ (reference sequence). V lost 4 bases and J lost 4, with 14 bases in between. The CDR3 protein is CASSSLGSGYEQYF. CDR3 nucleotides: TGTGCCAGCAGCTCTCTCGGGTCGGGGTACGAGCAGTACTTC.

V and J are TRBV19 and TRBJ1-2; 12 bases line up with TRBD1. Germline assignment: CDR1 LNHDA and CDR2 SQIVND (reference sequence). This CDR3 comprises 13 residues. Trimming removed 7 bases from V and 7 bases from J; junction bases left unmatched: 4. CDR3 nucleotide sequence: TGTGCCAGTATGGGACAGGGGGCGTTTGGCTACACCTTC. The encoded protein is CASMGQGAFGYTF.

The chain recombines TRBV28 with TRBJ1-1; no clear D gene. Per the germline V gene, CDR1 is MDHEN and CDR2 is SYDVKM. The ends were cut back, 7 bases at V and 0 bases at J, with 6 bases in the middle. The CDR3 has 12 amino acids. The CDR3 DNA is TGTGCCAGCATGGACTTGAACACTGAAGCTTTCTTT. Its translation: CASMDLNTEAFF.